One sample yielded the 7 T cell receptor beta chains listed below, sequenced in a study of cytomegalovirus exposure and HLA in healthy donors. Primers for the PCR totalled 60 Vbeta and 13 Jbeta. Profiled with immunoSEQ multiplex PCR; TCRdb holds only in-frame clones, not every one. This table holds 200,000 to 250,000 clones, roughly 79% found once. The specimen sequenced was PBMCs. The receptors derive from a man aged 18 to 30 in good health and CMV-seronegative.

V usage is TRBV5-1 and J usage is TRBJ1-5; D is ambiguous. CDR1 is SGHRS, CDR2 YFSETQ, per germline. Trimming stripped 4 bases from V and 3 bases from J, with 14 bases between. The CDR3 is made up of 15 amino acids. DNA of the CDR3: TGCGCCAGCAGCCCGGGAACCCCAGACAATCAGCCCCAGCATTTT. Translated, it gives CASSPGTPDNQPQHF.

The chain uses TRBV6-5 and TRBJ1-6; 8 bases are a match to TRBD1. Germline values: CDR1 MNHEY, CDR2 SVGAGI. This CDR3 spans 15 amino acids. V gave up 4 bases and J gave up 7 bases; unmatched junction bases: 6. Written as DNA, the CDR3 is TGTGCCAGCAGTTTCTCACGGACAGGGAATTCACCCCTCCACTTT. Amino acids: CASSFSRTGNSPLHF.

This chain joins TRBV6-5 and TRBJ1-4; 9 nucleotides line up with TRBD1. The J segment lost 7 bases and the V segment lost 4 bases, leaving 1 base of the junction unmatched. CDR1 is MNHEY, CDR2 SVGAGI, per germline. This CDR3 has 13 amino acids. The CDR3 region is CASSSQGAEKLFF. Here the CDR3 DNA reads TGTGCCAGCAGTTCACAGGGGGCTGAAAAACTGTTTTTT.

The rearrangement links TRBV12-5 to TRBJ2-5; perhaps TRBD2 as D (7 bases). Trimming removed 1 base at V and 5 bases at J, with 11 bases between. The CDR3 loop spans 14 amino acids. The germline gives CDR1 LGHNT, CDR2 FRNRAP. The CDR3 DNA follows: TGTGCTAGTGGTTTGGCGGGGGGCCAGGAGACCCAGTACTTC. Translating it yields CASGLAGGQETQYF. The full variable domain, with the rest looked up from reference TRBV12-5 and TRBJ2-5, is DARVTQTPRHKVTEMGQEVTMRCQPILGHNTVFWYRQTMMQGLELLAYFRNRAPLDDSGMPKDRFSAEMPDATLATLKIQPSEPRDSAVYFCASGLAGGQETQYFGPGTRLLVL.

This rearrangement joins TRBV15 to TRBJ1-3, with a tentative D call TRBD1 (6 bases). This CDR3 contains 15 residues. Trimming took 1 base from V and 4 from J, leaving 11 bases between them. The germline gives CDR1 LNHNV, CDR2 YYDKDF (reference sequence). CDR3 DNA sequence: TGTGCCACCAGCAGAGCGGGGACATTAGGAAACACCATATATTTT. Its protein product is CATSRAGTLGNTIYF.

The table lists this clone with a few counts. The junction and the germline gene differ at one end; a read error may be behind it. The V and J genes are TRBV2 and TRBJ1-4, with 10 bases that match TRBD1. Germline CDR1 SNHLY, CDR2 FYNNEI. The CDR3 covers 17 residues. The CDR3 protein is CASNYRDRGDFRLFPRF. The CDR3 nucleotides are TGTGCCAGCAACTACCGGGACAGGGGAGATTTTCGGCTTTTCCCCCGATTT.

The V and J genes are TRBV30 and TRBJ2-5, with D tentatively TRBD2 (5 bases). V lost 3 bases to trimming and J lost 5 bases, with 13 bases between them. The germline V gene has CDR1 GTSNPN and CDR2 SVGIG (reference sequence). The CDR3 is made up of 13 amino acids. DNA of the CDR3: TGTGCCTGGAGGCCTGAGGGCGGGGAGACCCAGTACTTC. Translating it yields CAWRPEGGETQYF.